Below, one T cell receptor beta chain is given with its context. Its antigen is not known. This record belongs to a study of a mutant IDH1 vaccine in newly diagnosed glioma. Looking at the study overall: Onset of vaccination occurred 4-6 weeks following radiotherapy alone, or with temozolomide cycles. Standard pretreatment was either radiotherapy, temozolomide, or, for most, radiochemotherapy with temozolomide.

General study findings and limits: 80% to 95% of patients showed vaccine-induced immune responses across multiple MHC alleles.

Only in-frame clones appear in the TCRdb table, and some are missing; sequencing was by immunoSEQ multiplex PCR. The sample consists of about 43,000 clones, roughly 83% of them appearing once. The CDR3 runs to 15 residues. The V gene lost 0 bases and the J gene lost 1 base, with 7 bases spanning the gap. Germline-derived CDR1 and CDR2 are SGHTA and FQGNSA. Sample time point: week 23, last vaccination. All doses held 300 ug of mutant IDH1 20-mer peptide, with topical imiquimod. Donors harbored newly found WHO grade 3 or 4 IDH1-mutant, ATRX-lost astrocytomas. The V and J genes are TRBV7-2 and TRBJ2-1; TRBD1 is a possible D gene (5 bases). The sequences come from PBMCs, collected from a glioma patient whose treatment included an IDH1 peptide vaccine. This clonotype was sampled from a woman aged 18-35 years with glioma. Some clones in this sample may be carry-over from other donors' samples. CDR3 amino acids: CASSLAQGSYNEQFF. Written as DNA, the CDR3 is TGTGCCAGCAGCTTAGCCCAGGGTTCCTACAATGAGCAGTTCTTC.